This T cell receptor (beta chain) was captured in a study of cytomegalovirus exposure and HLA in healthy donors. Whereas donors were nominally healthy upon sampling, unrecorded immune exposures were probable. Regarding this clone: What it binds is unknown.

CDR1 is MGHRA and CDR2 is YSYEKL in the germline V gene. Trimming removed 1 base from V and 1 base from J; junction bases left unmatched: 2. The CDR3 is 15 residues long. The PCR used 60 Vbeta and 13 Jbeta primers. The assay was immunoSEQ multiplex PCR, and TCRdb's table has in-frame clones only and misses some. Its listing shows roughly 200,000 clones. Study outcomes and limitations: For cytomegalovirus status, the classifier reportedly gave diagnoses with high specificity and sensitivity. Analyses of presence/absence relied on an assumption of roughly uniform sequencing depth across donors.

Sequenced input: PBMCs. V usage is TRBV4-1 and J usage is TRBJ2-5; 8 bases map to TRBD2. The TCR was taken from a man aged 30 to 45 in good health and CMV-seronegative. As DNA, the CDR3 is TGCGCCAGCAGCCAAGGGGCGGGGGGCCAAGAGACCCAGTACTTC. Translating it yields CASSQGAGGQETQYF.